Here is one TCR beta chain with its context. No cognate antigen has been identified for it. No base quality values were provided; no much bigger clone lies one nucleotide off. This sample is part of a study of OX40 agonist ivuxolimab in advanced cancers. Concerning the study at large: Ivuxolimab was an agonistic, fully human IgG2 monoclonal antibody directed against OX40 (CD134), a costimulatory receptor. Intravenous ivuxolimab was administered to patients every 2 weeks at six dose levels: 0.01, 0.1, 0.3, 1.5, 3 and 10 mg/kg. Of the approximately 50 dose-escalation patients, hepatocellular carcinoma was present in about 19, melanoma in approximately 15, renal cell carcinoma in 9 and head and neck cancer in 9. In the dose-escalation cohort, roughly four fifths of patients were male, and the mean age was about 55 years, with a range of about 23 to 85. Patients were allowed to have had prior anti-PD-1, anti-PD-L1 or anti-CTLA-4 therapy, and approximately 40% of the dose-escalation patients had been treated with checkpoint inhibitors. Partial responses occurred in three dose-escalation patients, of whom one had hepatocellular carcinoma and two had cutaneous melanoma. The purpose of peripheral TCRbeta sequencing was to test whether ivuxolimab changed TCR sequence diversity and led to clonal T-cell expansion. The paper reports the monotherapy dose-escalation portion (N of about 47 patients) of the phase I ivuxolimab trial. Results the study describes overall, beyond this receptor: At doses of 0.1 to 3.0 mg/kg, clonal expansion of both CD4+ and CD8+ blood T cells was observed from baseline to week 6. In the 0.1-3.0 mg/kg groups, partial responders were among the patients with the lowest normalized peripheral clonal expansion, particularly in CD8+ T cells. After ivuxolimab, expanded clones were on average more numerous among CD8+ T cells than among CD4+ T cells. Low levels of normalized T-cell clonal expansion were also seen in some patients who did not respond. Antigen specificity was not determined for the clonally expanded peripheral T cells.

Genomic DNA was isolated from the sorted cells so that the TCRbeta CDR3 region could be sequenced. The immunoSEQ Assay was used to sequence the TCRbeta CDR3 regions. Here the immuneACCESS table is served through TCRdb, limited to in-frame sequences with V and J called. Missing clones are a known gap in these copies; in checked studies unresolved V genes cover under half, and the rest lacks a known reason. For this sample there are tens of thousands of clones; 90% to 95% appear just once. The leading ten clones occupy around 2.7% of the sample. The CDR3 starts with the cysteine, ends with the phenylalanine, and has 13 residues. Only CDR3 DNA remains: 39 bases, in frame from the first base. V sheds 0 bases and J sheds 6 bases, leaving 10 bases between their ends. As encoded in the germline V gene, CDR1 is SGDLS while CDR2 is YYNGEE. Patients with a history of autoimmune disease or receiving systemic immunosuppression were excluded from the trial. Peripheral blood for TCR sequencing was collected from all dose cohorts at baseline, on cycle 4 day 1, and on cycle 7 day 1. The samples were drawn from a first-in-human, open-label, multicenter phase I dose-escalation trial of ivuxolimab. Adults with locally advanced or metastatic head and neck squamous cell, hepatocellular, melanoma or renal cell carcinoma were enrolled in the trial. Before TCR sequencing, CD4+ T cells and CD8+ T cells from peripheral blood were sorted into separate populations.

The chain is made from TRBV9 and TRBJ2-7; the D segment could be TRBD1, given 5 matching bases. The sample consisted of CD4+ or CD8+ T cells sorted from blood, taken in a trial of the OX40 agonist ivuxolimab. The TCR was taken from an adult with an advanced solid tumor such as melanoma, head and neck, liver or kidney cancer. The CDR3 amino acid sequence is: CASSVGQGGEQYF. The nucleotide sequence reads as follows: TGTGCCAGCAGCGTAGGGCAGGGTGGCGAGCAGTACTTC.